This T cell receptor (beta chain) came from a study of vaccination and CD4 T cells after COVID-19. Trimming left V 2 bases short and J 4 bases short, with 11 bases between. The germline gives CDR1 KGHSH, CDR2 LQKENI. The CDR3 is 14 amino acids. This clonotype was counted between two and nine times. Its antigen remains unidentified. Sequencing of DNA taken from cultured CD4+ T cells relied on the Oncomine TCR Beta short-read assay. MiXCR, applied by TCRdb to the PCR reads, yields one record per CDR3 protein. This repertoire shows about 19,000 distinct CDR3 sequences, just over 55% found once; its top ten account for roughly a tenth. The treatment: roughly ten-day PBMC culture with coronavirus spike peptide pools or control peptides (ViraFEST assay). In the ViraFEST assay, peptide-pool expansion preceded TCR sequencing of expanded clonotypes.

The V and J genes are TRBV18 and TRBJ1-2, with no clear D. This TCR derives from a human donor who had recovered from COVID-19. Input material: CD4+ T cells from blood, cultured in vitro. In nucleotides, the CDR3 is TGTGCCAGCTCACCAAGGAGGGAGAGCTATGGCTACACCTTC. Translating gives CASSPRRESYGYTF.